This passage covers 12 T cell receptor beta chains from one sample sequenced in a study of persistence of HIV-infected CD4 T cells (dated by TCRdb to 2020 to 2021). The immunoSEQ hsTCRB assay version 4 in survey mode was used to sequence TCRbeta repertoires from genomic DNA. TCRdb obtained this table from immuneACCESS and retained in-frame rearrangements with V and J assigned. These tables miss some clones; where compared with another copy, unresolved V genes account for less than half of the shortfall, and the remainder is unexplained. A total of tens of thousands of clones appear in this sample, around 89% of them only once. The ten largest clones capture 0.4% to 0.5% of the sample. For these receptors, no antigen is known. The treatment or condition label, read with the paper, signifies: suppressive antiretroviral therapy. As a nonspecific positive control representing the CD4+ T cell repertoire, the cells were stimulated with anti-CD3/anti-CD28 magnetic beads. CD4+ T cells that responded were sorted based on upregulation of both CD40 ligand and CD69.

The sample was CD4+ T cells sorted from PBMCs after approximately 19-hour stimulation, taken from a patient who received antiretroviral therapy. Per the publication, the cell subset or site label means: CD40L+CD69+ CD4 T cells responding to anti-CD3/anti-CD28 beads, representing the overall repertoire. Source of these receptors: an adult woman with HIV who was CMV-seropositive.

The chain couples TRBV29-1 to TRBJ1-1; D is possibly TRBD1 (6 bases). V was clipped by 7 bases and J by 4 bases, with 13 bases between them. CDR1 is SQVTM and CDR2 is ANQGSEA in the germline V gene. The CDR3 sequence is 12 residues long. CDR3: CSATGPGTEAFF. The DNA of the CDR3 is TGCAGCGCTACAGGGCCGGGCACTGAAGCTTTCTTT.

In the case of this clone: The sample carries other DNA sequences with the same CDR3. This sequence joins TRBV30 and TRBJ1-6; D is uncertain. V shed 5 bases and J shed 9 bases, with 14 bases lying between them. The CDR3 spans 13 residues. Germline values: CDR1 GTSNPN, CDR2 SVGIG (reference sequence). The CDR3 DNA sequence: TGTGCCTGGGAGATTGACCCTCGTTCACCCCTCCACTTT. Translating it yields CAWEIDPRSPLHF.

The V gene is TRBV9, the J gene TRBJ2-1, with D uncertain. Trimming pared 0 bases from V and 9 bases from J, leaving 10 bases between. Looked up from germline, CDR1 is SGDLS and CDR2 is YYNGEE. CDR3 length: 13 residues. DNA of the CDR3: TGTGCCAGCAGCGTAGGTTTAGAAGCTGAGCAGTTCTTC. Translating gives CASSVGLEAEQFF. Combining the CDR3 with reference TRBV9 and TRBJ2-1 gives the whole variable domain DSGVTQTPKHLITATGQRVTLRCSPRSGDLSVYWYQQSLDQGLQFLIQYYNGEERAKGNILERFSAQQFPDLHSELNLSSLELGDSALYFCASSVGLEAEQFFGPGTRLTVL.

The chain has TRBV19 and TRBJ2-5; D is ambiguous. This CDR3 comprises 12 residues. With 5 bases removed from V and 5 bases from J, the gap between germline ends came to 9 bases. Germline V gene sequence: CDR1 LNHDA, CDR2 SQIVND (reference sequence). CDR3 coding DNA: TGTGCCAGTAGTCCCCTCGGGGAGACCCAGTACTTC. Residues: CASSPLGETQYF.

The count of this clone is one. The CDR3 DNA follows: TGTGCCAGCAGCTTAGTTTGGACCGCGAACACCGGGGAGCTGTTTTTT. Encoded protein: CASSLVWTANTGELFF. The rearrangement joins TRBV7-2 to TRBJ2-2, with unresolved D. V shed 1 base and J shed 0 bases, with 9 bases lying between them. Germline V gives CDR1 SGHTA, CDR2 FQGNSA. The CDR3 runs to 16 residues.

The genes are TRBV18 and TRBJ2-7; a weak D match, TRBD1 (6 bases). Per the germline V gene, CDR1 is KGHSH and CDR2 is LQKENI. V lost 6 bases and J lost 12, with 24 bases in between. The CDR3 totals 14 residues. CDR3 protein: CASSATGTPNSAYF. The CDR3 region has the DNA TGTGCCAGCTCCGCAACCGGGACACCCAATTCGGCGTACTTC.

This clone was counted once. The genes are TRBV6-5 and TRBJ1-3; no reliable D call. Germline assignment: CDR1 MNHEY and CDR2 SVGAGI. V lost 6 bases and J 2 bases, leaving 14 bases between the germline ends. The CDR3 is made up of 15 amino acids. CDR3 protein: CASSSTAKPGNTIYF. CDR3 in DNA: TGTGCCAGCAGCTCGACTGCCAAGCCTGGAAACACCATATATTTT.

The chain recombines TRBV11-3 with TRBJ2-1, with a possible D match to TRBD1 (6 bases). This CDR3 is built from 12 residues. The germline CDR1 and CDR2 sequences are SGHNT and YENEEA. Trimming removed 8 bases from V and 5 bases from J, with 10 bases in between. CDR3 in DNA: TGTGCCAGCGGGACATTCGACAATGAGCAGTTCTTC. Protein: CASGTFDNEQFF.

The chain combines TRBV9 with TRBJ1-1, with 11 bases lining up with TRBD1. The germline gives CDR1 SGDLS, CDR2 YYNGEE. Unmatched junction bases numbered 2, after V lost 3 bases and J lost 4 bases. This CDR3 has 14 amino acids. The CDR3 loop reads CASSGTGGGTEAFF. DNA of the CDR3: TGTGCCAGCAGCGGGACAGGGGGCGGCACTGAAGCTTTCTTT.

The chain employs TRBV9 and TRBJ1-1, with D perhaps matching TRBD1 (6 bases). Germline CDR1 SGDLS, CDR2 YYNGEE. The V end was cut by 0 bases, the J end by 8 bases, with 14 bases between. This CDR3 is built from 14 residues. This CDR3 is CASSVVGGWSEAFF. CDR3 sequence (DNA): TGTGCCAGCAGCGTAGTAGGGGGGTGGTCGGAAGCTTTCTTT.

J is TRBJ1-1 and V is TRBV19; the D gene is possibly TRBD1 (5 bases). The CDR3 spans 13 residues. V was clipped by 7 bases and J by 0 bases, with 9 bases between them. Germline CDR1 LNHDA, CDR2 SQIVND (reference sequence). CDR3 nucleotide sequence: TGTGCCAGTAAAACAGGCTTGAACACTGAAGCTTTCTTT. It translates to CASKTGLNTEAFF.

The genes are TRBV5-6 and TRBJ1-2; D is possibly TRBD1 (5 bases). CDR1 and CDR2 from the germline V gene are SGHDT and YYEEEE. CDR3 size: 15 residues. V was shortened by 1 base and J by 4 bases, with 14 bases between the two germline ends. The CDR3 coding sequence is TGTGCCAGCAGCTTGAGAGTCTCAGGGACCTATGGCTACACCTTC. Amino acid sequence: CASSLRVSGTYGYTF.